This passage covers 9 T cell receptor beta chains from one sample sequenced in a study of blood T cell repertoires in COVID-19. Data came from immunoSEQ multiplex PCR; TCRdb stores just in-frame clones and leaves some out. Seen here are around 60,000 clones, 70% to 90% observed once, and the top ten hold 14% to 15%. The specimen was peripheral blood. The receptors stem from a man of 80 years or more with acute or convalescent COVID-19.

The chain is built from TRBV30 and TRBJ1-4; D might be TRBD1 (6 bases). The CDR3 sequence is 14 residues long. Germline lookup yields CDR1 GTSNPN and CDR2 SVGIG (reference sequence). The V gene lost 3 bases and the J gene lost 7 bases, with 15 bases spanning the gap. CDR3: CAWRKQTGFEKLFF. The CDR3 nucleotides read TGTGCCTGGAGGAAACAGACAGGATTTGAAAAACTGTTTTTT.

V usage is TRBV10-2 and J usage is TRBJ2-7, with TRBD1 identical over 7 bases. With V trimmed by 7 bases and J by 2 bases, 8 bases remained unmatched. Per germline, CDR1 WSHSY and CDR2 SAAADI. This CDR3 region has 14 residues. CDR3 nucleotides: TGCGCCAGCAATCAGAGGACAGGTACCTACGAGCAGTACTTC. The encoded protein is CASNQRTGTYEQYF.

The gene calls are TRBV13 and TRBJ2-1; 8 nucleotides line up with TRBD1. This CDR3 region has 14 residues. From germline, CDR1 is PRHDT and CDR2 FYEKMQ (reference sequence). The V segment lost 2 bases and the J segment 7 bases; nucleotides outside the gene matches: 4. CDR3 sequence reads: CASSLQGALNEQFF. CDR3 in DNA: TGTGCCAGCAGCTTACAGGGGGCCTTGAATGAGCAGTTCTTC.

In its sample, this clone was seen once. The J gene is TRBJ1-1, the V gene TRBV7-9; a possible D gene is TRBD1 (5 bases). The CDR3 loop spans 14 amino acids. V was clipped by 2 bases and J by 1 base, with 8 bases between them. Germline V gene lookup returns CDR1 SEHNR and CDR2 FQNEAQ (reference sequence). CDR3 DNA sequence: TGTGCCAGCAGCTTAATGCAGGGGAACACTGAAGCTTTCTTT. Encoded protein: CASSLMQGNTEAFF.

The J gene is TRBJ1-2, the V gene TRBV3-1 (or the pseudogene TRBV3-2), with 7 bases matching TRBD1. This CDR3 has 19 amino acids. Germline V gives CDR1 LGHDT, CDR2 YNNKEL (reference sequence). V trimming: 4 bases; J trimming: 0 bases; junction bases outside the gene matches: 17. The CDR3 loop is CASSRWDTGAGRANYGYTF. DNA for the CDR3: TGTGCCAGCAGCCGCTGGGATACAGGGGCCGGCCGAGCTAACTATGGCTACACCTTC.

J is TRBJ2-1 and V is TRBV7-3, with 16 bases fitting TRBD2. CDR1 is SGHTA, CDR2 FQGTGA, per germline. The CDR3 loop spans 18 amino acids. Trimming cost V 5 bases and J 6 bases; bases outside gene matches: 10. CDR3 sequence reads: CASSPFAGTSGGANEQFF. CDR3 DNA: TGTGCCAGCAGCCCATTTGCCGGGACTAGCGGGGGGGCCAATGAGCAGTTCTTC.

J is TRBJ2-1 and V is TRBV7-2; 9 nucleotides line up with TRBD1. The CDR3 sequence is 15 residues long. CDR1 SGHTA and CDR2 FQGNSA come from the germline V gene. The J segment lost 3 bases and the V segment lost 1 base, leaving 1 base of the junction unmatched. As DNA, the CDR3 is TGTGCCAGCAGCTTAGAGGGACAGGGCTACAATGAGCAGTTCTTC. It translates to CASSLEGQGYNEQFF.

The chain links TRBV11-2 to TRBJ1-4; perhaps TRBD1 as D (5 bases). The CDR3 extends over 16 amino acids. Germline V gene data show CDR1 as SGHAT and CDR2 as FQNNGV. V was trimmed by 1 base and J by 0 bases, leaving 9 bases between them. The CDR3 spells CASSLVARATNEKLFF. CDR3 bases: TGTGCCAGCAGCTTAGTCGCCAGGGCAACTAATGAAAAACTGTTTTTT.

This clone came up a few times. This chain connects TRBV7-3 to TRBJ2-1; TRBD2 matches at 8 bases. CDR1 is SGHTA, CDR2 FQGTGA, per germline. The ends lost 2 bases at V and 6 bases at J; junction bases unmatched: 6. The length of the CDR3 is 15 residues. The CDR3 nucleotides read TGTGCCAGCAGCTTAGGGGTAGCGGGACCCAATGAGCAGTTCTTC. Its translation: CASSLGVAGPNEQFF.